The 14 T cell receptor beta chains in this list originate from one sample, sequenced in a study of T cells in localized non-small cell lung cancer. Here immunoSEQ multiplex PCR was the method, and the copy in TCRdb shows in-frame clones only, minus some. The sample has almost 65,000 clones; roughly 90% are singletons. This material consisted of peripheral blood, taken before any cancer treatment. The receptor source for this set is a woman aged 35 to 70 with stage I lung adenocarcinoma.

The rearrangement joins TRBV9 to TRBJ2-5, with D perhaps matching TRBD2 (6 bases). V lost 4 bases and J lost 2, with 21 bases in between. CDR3 size: 17 residues. CDR1 is SGDLS, CDR2 YYNGEE, per germline. This CDR3 is CASSPRGPLADQETQYF. The CDR3 DNA reads TGTGCCAGCAGCCCCCGCGGGCCACTAGCCGATCAAGAGACCCAGTACTTC. The full variable domain, completed using reference TRBV9 and TRBJ2-5, is DSGVTQTPKHLITATGQRVTLRCSPRSGDLSVYWYQQSLDQGLQFLIQYYNGEERAKGNILERFSAQQFPDLHSELNLSSLELGDSALYFCASSPRGPLADQETQYFGPGTRLLVL.

V gene TRBV6-1 combines with J gene TRBJ1-2; D remains ambiguous. CDR1 and CDR2 (germline): MNHNS, SASEGT. There are 13 residues in the CDR3. Trimming stripped 8 bases from V and 4 bases from J, with 14 bases between. CDR3 sequence reads: CASQQADLYGYTF. Written as DNA, the CDR3 is TGTGCCAGCCAACAAGCCGACCTCTATGGCTACACCTTC.

The V gene is TRBV15, the J gene TRBJ1-4; D possibly corresponds to TRBD1 (5 bases). This CDR3 is built from 14 residues. Germline V gene lookup returns CDR1 LNHNV and CDR2 YYDKDF (reference sequence). V was cut by 1 base and J by 8 bases, with 11 bases left in between. The CDR3 nucleotides are TGTGCCACCAGCAGAGCAGGGCAGCGAGAAAAACTGTTTTTT. Translating gives CATSRAGQREKLFF.

CDR3 protein: CASKEQYF. The CDR3 DNA follows: TGTGCCAGCAAAGAGCAGTACTTC. The V call is TRBV21-1, the J call TRBJ2-7. TRBV21-1 is termed a pseudogene. The CDR3 covers 8 residues.

This sequence joins TRBV27 and TRBJ1-4; D gene unclear. With 8 bases removed from V and 7 bases from J, the gap between germline ends came to 14 bases. CDR1 is MNHEY, CDR2 SMNVEV, per germline (reference sequence). This CDR3 spans 13 amino acids. CDR3 in amino acids: CASQKRGGEKLFF. The DNA of the CDR3 is TGTGCCAGCCAAAAGAGAGGTGGTGAAAAACTGTTTTTT.

This rearrangement joins TRBV6-1 to TRBJ2-5; D is perhaps TRBD2 (5 bases). There are 14 residues in the CDR3. Per germline, CDR1 MNHNS and CDR2 SASEGT. Trimming removed 2 bases at V and 8 bases at J, with 15 bases between. CDR3 bases: TGTGCCAGCAGTGAAACTAGTGGAGTCGGTACCCAGTACTTC. Its protein product is CASSETSGVGTQYF.

This clone was picked up one time. This chain joins TRBV30 and TRBJ1-5; D not resolved. Germline values: CDR1 GTSNPN, CDR2 SVGIG (reference sequence). V gave up 0 bases and J gave up 2 bases, with 8 bases separating them. This CDR3 contains 14 residues. For the CDR3, the DNA is TGTGCCTGGAGTGTCGGTGTGGGCAATCAGCCCCAGCATTTT. Residues: CAWSVGVGNQPQHF.

This chain joins TRBV13 and TRBJ1-1, with 8 bases that match TRBD1. The CDR3 runs 15 residues. V dropped 5 bases and J dropped 4; count of bases not matched to a gene: 9. Germline V gene sequence: CDR1 PRHDT, CDR2 FYEKMQ (reference sequence). The CDR3 nucleotides read TGTGCCAGCAGCACTCAGGGGGCGATGGGCACTGAAGCTTTCTTT. This gives the protein CASSTQGAMGTEAFF.

The chain has TRBV7-9 and TRBJ2-7; the D gene is possibly TRBD1 (5 bases). The ends were cut back, 3 bases at V and 3 bases at J, with 12 bases in the middle. The germline gives CDR1 SEHNR, CDR2 FQNEAQ (reference sequence). CDR3 size: 14 residues. Here the CDR3 DNA reads TGTGCCAGCAGCTTCGAAGGGGTGTACTACGAGCAGTACTTC. Translation: CASSFEGVYYEQYF.

This sequence joins TRBV19 and TRBJ2-1; D remains ambiguous. CDR1 is LNHDA, CDR2 SQIVND, per germline (reference sequence). The CDR3 is 14 residues long. Trimming removed 6 bases at V and 0 bases at J, with 9 bases between. The CDR3 region has the DNA TGTGCCAGTAGAGATACCGGCTCCTACAATGAGCAGTTCTTC. This translates into CASRDTGSYNEQFF.

V gene TRBV19 combines with J gene TRBJ1-5, with 8 bases fitting TRBD1. Trimming at V came to 7 bases and at J to 1 base, leaving 9 bases not matched to a gene. Germline-derived CDR1 and CDR2 are LNHDA and SQIVND (reference sequence). There are 16 residues in the CDR3. CDR3 region: CASTPAHRGSNQPQHF. The CDR3 bases are TGTGCCAGTACCCCGGCCCACAGGGGGAGCAATCAGCCCCAGCATTTT.

J is TRBJ1-6 and V is TRBV30, with 7 nucleotides matching TRBD1. The CDR3 length is 14 residues. J was trimmed by 10 bases and V by 0 bases; bases with no gene match: 6. The germline V gene encodes CDR1 GTSNPN and CDR2 SVGIG (reference sequence). CDR3 loop: CAWSVEGAGSPLHF. CDR3 DNA: TGTGCCTGGAGTGTAGAGGGGGCCGGGTCACCCCTCCACTTT. The full variable domain, its missing parts supplied by reference TRBV30 and TRBJ1-6, is SQTIHQWPATLVQPVGSPLSLECTVEGTSNPNLYWYRQAAGRGLQLLFYSVGIGQISSEVPQNLSASRPQDRQFILSSKKLLLSDSGFYLCAWSVEGAGSPLHFGNGTRLTVT.

This chain links TRBV4-3 with TRBJ1-1; D call uncertain. The V gene's germline CDR1 is LGHNA and CDR2 YSLEER. The V and J ends lost 0 bases and 0 bases respectively, with 29 bases between them. This CDR3 comprises 22 residues. The CDR3 sequence is CASSQDLAGHTLVALMNTEAFF. The DNA of the CDR3 is TGCGCCAGCAGCCAAGATCTAGCGGGCCACACCCTGGTTGCCTTAATGAACACTGAAGCTTTCTTT.

A single count supports this clone. J is TRBJ1-2 and V is TRBV7-2, with a possible D match to TRBD1 (6 bases). CDR1 is SGHTA, CDR2 FQGNSA, per germline. The CDR3 has 14 amino acids. V lost 5 bases, J lost 5 bases, and 15 bases lay in between. The CDR3 protein is CASSPGQFPYGYTF. The DNA for the CDR3 is TGTGCCAGCAGCCCCGGACAGTTTCCATATGGCTACACCTTC.